The sequence of this T cell receptor beta chain was determined in a study of tissue T cells after allogeneic stem cell transplantation. As to this clone: Antigen specificity is unknown. The genes are named according to mouse. The DNA ends 1 residue before the CDR3 does, and the rest of the CDR3 is filled in from the germline J gene.

CDR3 sequences, V/J genes, frequencies and template counts came from survey-depth TCRbeta sequencing. This table comes from immunoSEQ multiplex PCR, and its TCRdb copy is limited to in-frame clones, with some not included. This sample has tens of thousands of clones; 65% to 80% occur once, and the top ten carry around 0.67%. Broader study findings: Blood and spleen captured only part of the tissue TCR repertoire. TCR repertoires tracked anatomic similarity, regardless of disease or transplant status. The patient cohort was small and clinically heterogeneous, with limited sampling depth.

Per the germline V gene, CDR1 is SNHLY and CDR2 is FYNGKV (reference sequence). This CDR3 is built from 15 residues. V was trimmed by 5 bases and J by 0 bases, leaving 11 bases between them. The sequenced sample was sorted cells pooled from one or two spleens. This clonotype originated in a pool of C57BL/6 mice in good health. The chain joins TRBV3 to TRBJ2-1; D call uncertain. This CDR3 is CASSPRHYNYAEQFF. CDR3 DNA (partial): TGTGCCAGCAGCCCTCGACACTATAACTATGCTGAGCAGTTC.